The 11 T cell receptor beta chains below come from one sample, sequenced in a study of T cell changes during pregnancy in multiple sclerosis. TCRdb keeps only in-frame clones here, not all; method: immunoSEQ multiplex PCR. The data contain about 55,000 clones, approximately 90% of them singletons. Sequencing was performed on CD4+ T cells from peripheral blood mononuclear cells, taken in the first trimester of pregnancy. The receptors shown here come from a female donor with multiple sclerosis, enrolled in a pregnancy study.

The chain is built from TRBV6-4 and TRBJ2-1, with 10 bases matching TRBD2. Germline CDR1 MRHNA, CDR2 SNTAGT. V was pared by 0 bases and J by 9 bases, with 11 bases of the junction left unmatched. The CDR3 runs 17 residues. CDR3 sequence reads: CASSDSPLVAGGGEQFF. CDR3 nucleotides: TGTGCCAGCAGTGACTCCCCCTTGGTAGCGGGGGGTGGTGAGCAGTTCTTC.

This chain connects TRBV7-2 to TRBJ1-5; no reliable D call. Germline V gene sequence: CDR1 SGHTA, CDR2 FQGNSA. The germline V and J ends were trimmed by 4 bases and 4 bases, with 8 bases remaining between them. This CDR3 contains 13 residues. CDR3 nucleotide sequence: TGTGCCAGCAGCTCCCCGGGGAATCAGCCCCAGCATTTT. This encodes CASSSPGNQPQHF.

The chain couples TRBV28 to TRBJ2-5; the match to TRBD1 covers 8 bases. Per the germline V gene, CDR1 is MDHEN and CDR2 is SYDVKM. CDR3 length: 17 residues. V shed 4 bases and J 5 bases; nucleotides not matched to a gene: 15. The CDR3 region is CASSSPALRGPGETQYF. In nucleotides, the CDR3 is TGTGCCAGCAGTTCCCCGGCCCTCAGGGGGCCGGGGGAGACCCAGTACTTC.

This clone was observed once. CDR3 coding DNA: TGTGCCAGCAGCCCCTGGGCGGGCGGCAATGAGCAGTTCTTC. It translates to CASSPWAGGNEQFF. The V and J genes are TRBV14 and TRBJ2-1; D may be TRBD2 (5 bases). Per the germline V gene, CDR1 is SGHDN and CDR2 is FVKESK. This CDR3 is 14 amino acids long. Trimming shortened V by 4 bases and J by 6 bases, and 13 bases separated the two germline ends.

The CDR3 loop is CATSRSRDRVAETQYF. The DNA of the CDR3 is TGTGCCACCAGCAGATCTAGGGACAGGGTGGCAGAGACCCAGTACTTC. The genes are TRBV15 and TRBJ2-5, with 9 bases identical to TRBD1. The CDR3 length is 16 residues. V lost 2 bases and J lost 4; bases outside the gene matches: 8. Germline V lookup: CDR1 LNHNV, CDR2 YYDKDF (reference sequence).

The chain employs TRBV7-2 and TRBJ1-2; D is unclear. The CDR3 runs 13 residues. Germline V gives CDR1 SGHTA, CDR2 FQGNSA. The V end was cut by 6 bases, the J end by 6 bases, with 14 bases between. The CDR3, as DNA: TGTGCCAGCAGTTCGAATGGCAGGAATGGCTACACCTTC. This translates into CASSSNGRNGYTF.

CDR3 bases: TGTGCCTGGAGTGTTCGACAATCTGGGGCCAACGTCCTGACTTTC. Protein sequence: CAWSVRQSGANVLTF. The chain is built from TRBV30 and TRBJ2-6; D gene uncertain. V dropped 0 bases and J dropped 1 base, with 7 bases sitting between them. Germline CDR1 GTSNPN, CDR2 SVGIG (reference sequence). The CDR3 runs to 15 residues. Combining the CDR3 with reference TRBV30 and TRBJ2-6 gives the whole variable domain SQTIHQWPATLVQPVGSPLSLECTVEGTSNPNLYWYRQAAGRGLQLLFYSVGIGQISSEVPQNLSASRPQDRQFILSSKKLLLSDSGFYLCAWSVRQSGANVLTFGAGSRLTVL.

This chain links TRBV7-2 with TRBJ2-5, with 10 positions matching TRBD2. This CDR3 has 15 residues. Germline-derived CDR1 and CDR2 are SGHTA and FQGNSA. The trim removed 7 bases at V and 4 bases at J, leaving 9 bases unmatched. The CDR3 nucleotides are TGTGCCAGCAAGAATCTAGCGGGGGCGCTAGAGACCCAGTACTTC. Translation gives CASKNLAGALETQYF.

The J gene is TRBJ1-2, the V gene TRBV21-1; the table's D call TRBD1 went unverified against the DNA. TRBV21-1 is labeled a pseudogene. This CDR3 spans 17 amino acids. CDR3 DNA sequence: TGTGCCAGCAGCAATTTAACCCGGGACAGGGGGACTCTTGGCTACACCTTC. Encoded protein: CASSNLTRDRGTLGYTF.

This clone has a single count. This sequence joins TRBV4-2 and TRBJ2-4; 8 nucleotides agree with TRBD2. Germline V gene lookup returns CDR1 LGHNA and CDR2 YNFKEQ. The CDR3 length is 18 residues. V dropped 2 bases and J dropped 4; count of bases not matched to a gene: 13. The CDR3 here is CASSQTTGGGTRKNIQYF. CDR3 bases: TGTGCCAGCAGCCAAACCACTGGGGGAGGGACTAGAAAAAACATTCAGTACTTC.

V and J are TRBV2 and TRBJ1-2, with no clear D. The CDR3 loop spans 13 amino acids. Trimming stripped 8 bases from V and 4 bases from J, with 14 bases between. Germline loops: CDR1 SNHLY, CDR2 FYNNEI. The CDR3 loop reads CASGGSGSYGYTF. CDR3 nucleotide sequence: TGTGCCAGCGGAGGGAGCGGCTCCTATGGCTACACCTTC.